This T cell receptor (beta chain) is drawn from a study of T cells of healthy individuals. TCRdb called the 5' RACE reads again in MiXCR, with one record for every CDR3 protein. The data hold about 96,000 distinct CDR3 sequences, with approximately 16% observed a single time. The CDR3 consists of 15 residues. With 5 bases clipped from V and 5 bases from J, the junction kept 7 bases outside the gene matches. Germline assignment: CDR1 SGHTA and CDR2 FQGNSA. This sequence originates from a human donor in good health. The rearrangement uses TRBV7-2 and TRBJ2-4; 9 bases agree with TRBD2. Here the CDR3 reads CASSALAGEENIQYF. The CDR3, as DNA: TGTGCCAGCAGCGCCTTAGCGGGAGAAGAAAACATTCAGTACTTC.